The rows below give T cell receptor beta chains drawn from one sample of a study of T cell responses to AZD1222 COVID-19 vaccine. Data came from immunoSEQ multiplex PCR; TCRdb stores just in-frame clones and leaves some out. The data hold fewer than 110,000 clones, with 75% to 95% observed a single time. Specimen: peripheral blood, collected on day 0 of AZD1222 vaccination. These receptors all stem from an adult in good health. Each CDR3 is given without its conserved first and last residue. Fields, in order: J gene, V gene, CDR3 length, CDR3 protein.

J gene: TRBJ1-2
V gene: TRBV4-1
CDR3 length: 14
CDR3 protein: ASSPSPDDLSYGYT

J gene: TRBJ1-4
V gene: TRBV6-7
CDR3 length: 13
CDR3 protein: ASSTTGGAGEKLF

J gene: TRBJ1-2
V gene: TRBV18
CDR3 length: 16
CDR3 protein: ASSPQTGGGRLGSGYT

J gene: TRBJ2-2
V gene: TRBV3-1/TRBV3-2
CDR3 length: 11
CDR3 protein: ASSQDNFGELF

J gene: TRBJ1-5
V gene: TRBV3-1/TRBV3-2
CDR3 length: 13
CDR3 protein: ASTTLFEENQPQH

J gene: TRBJ2-7
V gene: TRBV2
CDR3 length: 13
CDR3 protein: ASSESRQNIYEQY

J gene: TRBJ2-7
V gene: TRBV13
CDR3 length: 11
CDR3 protein: ASSKDSSYEQY

J gene: TRBJ1-1
V gene: TRBV3-1/TRBV3-2
CDR3 length: 12
CDR3 protein: ASSQSGGKLEAF

J gene: TRBJ1-1
V gene: TRBV11-2
CDR3 length: 9
CDR3 protein: ASRIGTEAF

J gene: TRBJ1-4
V gene: TRBV29-1
CDR3 length: 10
CDR3 protein: SVGFANEKLF

J gene: TRBJ1-5
V gene: TRBV2
CDR3 length: 11
CDR3 protein: ASRRTGDQPQH

J gene: TRBJ2-3
V gene: TRBV27
CDR3 length: 13
CDR3 protein: ASSPFEIITDTQY

J gene: TRBJ2-7
V gene: TRBV6-6
CDR3 length: 13
CDR3 protein: ASSVGQGKGDEQY

J gene: TRBJ1-6
V gene: TRBV10-3
CDR3 length: 14
CDR3 protein: AISESGGTSNSPLH

J gene: TRBJ1-5
V gene: TRBV28
CDR3 length: 13
CDR3 protein: ASSLWGEGLKPQH